Below are 20 T cell receptor beta chains sequenced from a single sample in a study of T cell repertoires in cytomegalovirus infection. TCRdb itself ran the reads through MiXCR, one entry per CDR3 protein. The repertoire has around 740,000 distinct CDR3 sequences, 35% to 40% of them found once; the top ten carry around 2.8%. Sequencing used PBMCs. The source of these receptors is a human donor in good health (CMV status not recorded). Some clones in this sample may be carry-over from other donors' samples.

A remark on this clonotype: A much larger clone sits a single nucleotide away, making a read error possible. V is TRBV7-2 and J is TRBJ1-4; 7 bases are shared with TRBD1. Germline-derived CDR1 and CDR2 are SGHTA and FQGNSA. The CDR3 length is 16 residues. The CDR3 DNA reads as TGTGCCAACAGCTCCACCCTCCGGGACAGCTATGAAAAACTGTTTTTT. This sequence encodes CANSSTLRDSYEKLFF.

The chain joins TRBV7-2 to TRBJ2-3, with 8 bases that match TRBD2. This CDR3 has 19 amino acids. Trimming removed 1 base from V and 7 bases from J; junction bases left unmatched: 19. CDR1 is SGHTA, CDR2 FQGNSA, per germline. CDR3 DNA sequence: TGTGCCAGCAGCTTAGTTTTGGGGGCTCTAGCGGGCGGGATTTATACGCAGTATTTT. Protein sequence: CASSLVLGALAGGIYTQYF.

The chain employs TRBV6-4 and TRBJ1-4; D unresolved. The V gene lost 7 bases and the J gene lost 7 bases, with 13 bases spanning the gap. CDR3 size: 13 residues. Germline assignment: CDR1 MRHNA and CDR2 SNTAGT. CDR3 protein: CASTFQLGEKLFF. The DNA of the CDR3 is TGTGCCAGCACTTTTCAGTTAGGTGAAAAACTGTTTTTT.

The V and J genes are TRBV20-1 and TRBJ1-5; 7 positions match TRBD1. Trimming at V came to 0 bases and at J to 8 bases, leaving 4 bases not matched to a gene. Per germline, CDR1 DFQATT and CDR2 SNEGSKA (reference sequence). The CDR3 totals 13 residues. CDR3 amino acids: CSAREVRGEPQHF. CDR3 coding DNA: TGCAGTGCTAGAGAGGTCAGGGGGGAGCCCCAGCATTTT.

This clonotype appeared a few times. This chain connects TRBV7-8 to TRBJ2-2; D might be TRBD1 or TRBD2, each matching 6 bases. The V end was cut by 1 base, the J end by 4 bases, with 10 bases between. This CDR3 is 15 amino acids long. Germline CDR1 reads SGHVS; CDR2 reads FQNEAQ. The CDR3 here is CASSLERGATGELFF. CDR3 bases: TGTGCCAGCAGCTTAGAGAGGGGGGCCACCGGGGAGCTGTTTTTT.

This clonotype was detected many times. J is TRBJ2-7 and V is TRBV14, with TRBD1 matching over 9 bases. The length of the CDR3 is 14 residues. Trimming took 3 bases from V and 4 from J; bases not matched to a gene: 4. From germline, CDR1 is SGHDN and CDR2 FVKESK. CDR3 nucleotides: TGTGCCAGCAGCCAGGGACAGGGACCTTACGAGCAGTACTTC. It encodes CASSQGQGPYEQYF.

This clonotype has a single count. The junction differs from germline at one of its ends, possibly a read error. This chain connects TRBV7-8 to TRBJ2-1; 8 bases agree with TRBD2. The CDR3 runs 19 residues. Germline values: CDR1 SGHVS, CDR2 FQNEAQ. The CDR3 DNA is TGTGCCAGCAGGTTAATCGCGGGGGGCCTACTGAGCTCCTACACTGAGCAGTTCTTC. Protein product: CASRLIAGGLLSSYTEQFF.

This clonotype turned up a few times. The chain links TRBV29-1 to TRBJ1-1, with D perhaps TRBD1 (5 bases). This CDR3 spans 14 amino acids. V shed 5 bases and J shed 3 bases, with 16 bases lying between them. Germline values: CDR1 SQVTM, CDR2 ANQGSEA. The CDR3 coding sequence is TGCAGCGTTTTAATGGGGGGAGGAGACACTGAAGCTTTCTTT. This codes for CSVLMGGGDTEAFF.

This clonotype showed up just once. The chain combines TRBV7-8 with TRBJ1-1, with 10 bases identical to TRBD1. V lost 5 bases to trimming and J lost 4 bases; unmatched junction nucleotides: 16. The CDR3 extends over 18 amino acids. From germline, CDR1 is SGHVS and CDR2 FQNEAQ. The CDR3 nucleotides are TGTGCCAGCAGCCCTCCCTTCCGGGACAGGGGAAGGGGCACTGAAGCTTTCTTT. Translation gives CASSPPFRDRGRGTEAFF.

This clonotype was recorded once. The rearrangement uses TRBV6-2 or TRBV6-3 and TRBJ2-7; TRBD2 is a possible D gene (6 bases). V lost 2 bases, J lost 2 bases, and 13 bases lay in between. There are 15 residues in the CDR3. In germline, CDR1 is MNHEY, CDR2 SVGEGT. Here the CDR3 DNA reads TGTGCCAGCAGTTACCCGAGAGGAGGGCCCTACGAGCAGTACTTC. It specifies CASSYPRGGPYEQYF.

The chain couples TRBV28 to TRBJ2-7; 8 bases fit TRBD2. Per the germline V gene, CDR1 is MDHEN and CDR2 is SYDVKM. The CDR3 totals 12 residues. The junction had 2 bases not matched to a gene; V was cut back by 7 bases and J by 3 bases. The CDR3 sequence: CASNREGYEQYF. The CDR3, as DNA: TGTGCCAGCAACCGGGAGGGCTACGAGCAGTACTTC. Variable domain in full (rest from reference TRBV28 and TRBJ2-7): DVKVTQSSRYLVKRTGEKVFLECVQDMDHENMFWYRQDPGLGLRLIYFSYDVKMKEKGDIPEGYSVSREKKERFSLILESASTNQTSMYLCASNREGYEQYFGPGTRLTVT.

This chain connects TRBV20-1 to TRBJ2-3; 11 nucleotides line up with TRBD2. Trimming at V came to 1 base and at J to 2 bases, leaving 5 bases not matched to a gene. The CDR3 covers 16 residues. Looked up from germline, CDR1 is DFQATT and CDR2 is SNEGSKA (reference sequence). CDR3 sequence reads: CSARGLTSGITDTQYF. The CDR3 nucleotides are TGCAGTGCTAGAGGCTTGACTAGCGGGATCACAGATACGCAGTATTTT.

The chain is built from TRBV7-8 and TRBJ2-3; 7 nucleotides align to TRBD2. V trimming: 3 bases; J trimming: 5 bases; junction bases outside the gene matches: 11. The germline gives CDR1 SGHVS, CDR2 FQNEAQ. This CDR3 is 16 amino acids long. CDR3 coding DNA: TGTGCCAGCAGCTTCCTACTGGCGGGGGTTGGAGATACGCAGTATTTT. Residues: CASSFLLAGVGDTQYF.

This chain connects TRBV2 to TRBJ1-2; D ambiguous. The CDR3 runs to 15 residues. Germline V gene sequence: CDR1 SNHLY, CDR2 FYNNEI. Trimming left V 2 bases short and J 8 bases short, with 18 bases between. The CDR3 reads CASSESGTLARGYTF. The CDR3 bases are TGTGCCAGCAGTGAAAGTGGTACTTTGGCCCGGGGCTACACCTTC.

In its sample, this clonotype was seen a few times. The gene calls are TRBV5-1 and TRBJ2-7, with D unclear. V shed 0 bases and J shed 6 bases, with 13 bases lying between them. Germline assignment: CDR1 SGHRS and CDR2 YFSETQ. The CDR3 has 14 amino acids. The CDR3 spells CASSLGAQVAEQYF. Here the CDR3 DNA reads TGCGCCAGCAGCTTGGGGGCCCAGGTAGCCGAGCAGTACTTC.

The J gene is TRBJ2-3, the V gene TRBV7-2; D gene ambiguous. This CDR3 contains 13 residues. CDR1 and CDR2 from the germline V gene are SGHTA and FQGNSA. V lost 7 bases and J 0 bases, leaving 8 bases between the germline ends. This chain's CDR3 is CASTPRSTDTQYF. CDR3 bases: TGTGCCAGCACCCCGCGGAGCACAGATACGCAGTATTTT.

The rearrangement links TRBV25-1 to TRBJ2-1; D ambiguous. The length of the CDR3 is 15 residues. Trimming stripped 4 bases from V and 0 bases from J, with 10 bases between. Germline CDR1 is MGHDK and CDR2 is SYGVNS. The CDR3 DNA follows: TGTGCCAGCAGTGCTGACCTGAGCTCCTACAATGAGCAGTTCTTC. Translation gives CASSADLSSYNEQFF.

V and J are TRBV18 and TRBJ2-5, with no clear D. V was trimmed by 3 bases and J by 4 bases, leaving 9 bases between them. The CDR3 loop spans 13 amino acids. Per the germline V gene, CDR1 is KGHSH and CDR2 is LQKENI. The CDR3 DNA is TGTGCCAGCTCACCGGCGGTGGTAGAGACCCAGTACTTC. Protein product: CASSPAVVETQYF. Based on the CDR3 plus reference TRBV18 and TRBJ2-5, the full variable domain is NAGVMQNPRHLVRRRGQEARLRCSPMKGHSHVYWYRQLPEEGLKFMVYLQKENIIDESGMPKERFSAEFPKEGPSILRIQQVVRGDSAAYFCASSPAVVETQYFGPGTRLLVL.

This clonotype was observed a few times. This chain links TRBV20-1 with TRBJ2-3, with D maybe TRBD1 (6 bases). CDR1 DFQATT and CDR2 SNEGSKA come from the germline V gene (reference sequence). V was trimmed by 5 bases and J by 0 bases, leaving 15 bases between them. The CDR3 totals 15 residues. The DNA of the CDR3 is TGCAGTGCTCCTCACAGGGCGCAGAGCACAGATACGCAGTATTTT. Translated, it gives CSAPHRAQSTDTQYF.

With regard to this clonotype: No conserved phenylalanine or tryptophan ends this CDR3, so it is likely a read error. The V gene is TRBV4-1, the J gene TRBJ2-5; D possibly corresponds to TRBD1 (6 bases). V lost 2 bases and J lost 1, with 11 bases in between. This CDR3 has 15 amino acids. In germline, CDR1 is MGHRA, CDR2 YSYEKL. The CDR3 DNA reads as TGCGCCAGCAGCCAATTAGGGGGATTCCAAGAGACCCAGTACTTA. This codes for CASSQLGGFQETQYL.